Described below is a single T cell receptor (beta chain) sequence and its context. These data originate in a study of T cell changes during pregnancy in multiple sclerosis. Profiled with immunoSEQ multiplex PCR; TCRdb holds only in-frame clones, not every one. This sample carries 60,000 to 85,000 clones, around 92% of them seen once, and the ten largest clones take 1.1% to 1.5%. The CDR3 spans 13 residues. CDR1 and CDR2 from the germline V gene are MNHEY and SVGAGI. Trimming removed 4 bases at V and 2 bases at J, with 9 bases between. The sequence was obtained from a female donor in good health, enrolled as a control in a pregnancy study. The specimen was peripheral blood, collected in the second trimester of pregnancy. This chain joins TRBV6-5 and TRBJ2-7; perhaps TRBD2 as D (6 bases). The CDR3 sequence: CASSLAETYEQYF. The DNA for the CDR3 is TGTGCCAGCAGTTTAGCGGAAACCTACGAGCAGTACTTC.